The clone carrying this TCR beta chain came up once. Profiling relied on immunoSEQ multiplex PCR, and the TCRdb table lists in-frame clones only, not all of them. This sample has 90,000 to 120,000 clones; 85% to 90% occur once, and the top ten carry about 30%. This sample stems from a study of blood T cell repertoires in COVID-19. Study details: Both acute and convalescent COVID-19 samples were obtained from the United States, Italy and Spain.

After removal of 7 bases from V and 2 bases from J, the junction contained 14 bases not matched to a gene. The CDR3 spans 18 residues. The germline V gene encodes CDR1 MDHEN and CDR2 SYDVKM. The rearrangement joins TRBV28 to TRBJ1-6, with 7 bases matching TRBD1. The TCR sequence derives from a woman aged 80 or over with acute or convalescent COVID-19. Sequencing used peripheral blood. The CDR3 DNA sequence: TGTGCCAGCACTAAGGACAGGAAGGGCTGGACCTATAATTCACCCCTCCACTTT. Its protein product is CASTKDRKGWTYNSPLHF.